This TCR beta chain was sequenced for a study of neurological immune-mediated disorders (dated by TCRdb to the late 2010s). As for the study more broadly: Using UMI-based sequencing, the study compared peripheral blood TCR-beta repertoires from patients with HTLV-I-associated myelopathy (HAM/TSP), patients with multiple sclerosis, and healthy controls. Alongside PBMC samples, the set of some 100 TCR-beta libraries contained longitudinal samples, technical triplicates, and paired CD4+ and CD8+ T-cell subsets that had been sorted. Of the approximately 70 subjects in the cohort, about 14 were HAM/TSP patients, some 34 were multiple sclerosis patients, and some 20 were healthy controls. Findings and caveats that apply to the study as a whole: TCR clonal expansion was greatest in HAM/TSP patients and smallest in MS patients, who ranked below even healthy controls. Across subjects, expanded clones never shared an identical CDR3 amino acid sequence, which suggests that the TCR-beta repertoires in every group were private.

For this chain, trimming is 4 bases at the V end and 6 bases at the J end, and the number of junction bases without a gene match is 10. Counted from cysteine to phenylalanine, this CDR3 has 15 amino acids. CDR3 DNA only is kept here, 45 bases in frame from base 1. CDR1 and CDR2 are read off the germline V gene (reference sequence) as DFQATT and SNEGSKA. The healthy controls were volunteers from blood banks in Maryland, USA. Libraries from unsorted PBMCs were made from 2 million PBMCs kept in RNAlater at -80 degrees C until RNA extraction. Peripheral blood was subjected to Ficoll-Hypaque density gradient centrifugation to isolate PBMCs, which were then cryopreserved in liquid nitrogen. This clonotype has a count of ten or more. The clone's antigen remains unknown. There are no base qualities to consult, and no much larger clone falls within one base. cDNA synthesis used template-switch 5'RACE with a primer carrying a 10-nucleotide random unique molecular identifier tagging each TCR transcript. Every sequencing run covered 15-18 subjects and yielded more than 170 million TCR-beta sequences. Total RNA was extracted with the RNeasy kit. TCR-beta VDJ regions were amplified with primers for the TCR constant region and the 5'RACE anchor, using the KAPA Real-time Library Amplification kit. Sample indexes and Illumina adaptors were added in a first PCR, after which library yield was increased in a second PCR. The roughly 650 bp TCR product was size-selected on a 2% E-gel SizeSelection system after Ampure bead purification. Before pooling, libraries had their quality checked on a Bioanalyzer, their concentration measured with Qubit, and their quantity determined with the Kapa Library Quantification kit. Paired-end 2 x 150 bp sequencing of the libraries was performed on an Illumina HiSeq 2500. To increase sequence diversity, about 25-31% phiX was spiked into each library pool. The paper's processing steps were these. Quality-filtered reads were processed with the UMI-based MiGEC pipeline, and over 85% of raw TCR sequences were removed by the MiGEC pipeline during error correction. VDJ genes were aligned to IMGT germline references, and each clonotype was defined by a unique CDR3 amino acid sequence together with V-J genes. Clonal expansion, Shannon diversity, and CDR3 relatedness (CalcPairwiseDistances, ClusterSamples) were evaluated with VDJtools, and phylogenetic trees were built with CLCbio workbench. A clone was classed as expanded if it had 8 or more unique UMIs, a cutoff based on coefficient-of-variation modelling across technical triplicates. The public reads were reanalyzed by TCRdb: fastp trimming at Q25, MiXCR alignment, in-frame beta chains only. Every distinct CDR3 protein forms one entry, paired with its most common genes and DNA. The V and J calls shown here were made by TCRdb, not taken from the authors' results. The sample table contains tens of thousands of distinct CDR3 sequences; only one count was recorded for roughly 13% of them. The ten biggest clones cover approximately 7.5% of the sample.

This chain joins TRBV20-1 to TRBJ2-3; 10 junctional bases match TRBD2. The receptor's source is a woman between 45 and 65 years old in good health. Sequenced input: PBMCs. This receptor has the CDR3 CSATKRGGGEDTQYF. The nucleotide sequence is TGCAGTGCTACTAAGCGGGGGGGAGGGGAGGATACGCAGTATTTT.